One and the same sample provided the 8 T cell receptor beta chains below, sequenced in a study of T-cell memory formation after mild COVID-19 (dated by TCRdb to the early 2020s). Library prep was done by 5' RACE. The sample was run on an Illumina NovaSeq 6000. TCRdb redid the processing of the public reads, applying fastp at Q25 and MiXCR, and retained in-frame beta chains. Entries are consolidated by CDR3 protein sequence, retaining the most common genes and DNA. This sample holds about half a million distinct CDR3 sequences; roughly 18% were observed only once. The top ten hold more than 9% of the sample. Sequences were obtained from PBMCs or a T cell subset sorted from them (not recorded which). The receptors originated from an adult woman who had mild COVID-19 (a few samples of this study predate the infection). The sample titles of this study are shuffled in the database, so cell type and time point are left out; the donor was told from shared clones.

CDR3 bases: TGTGCCAGCAGCCAAGAGACAGGGAACACTGAAGCTTTCTTT. It codes for CASSQETGNTEAFF. The chain employs TRBV3-1 and TRBJ1-1, with D possibly being TRBD1 (6 bases). The V and J ends lost 0 bases and 1 base respectively, with 6 bases between them. Germline V gene data show CDR1 as LGHDT and CDR2 as YNNKEL (reference sequence). There are 14 residues in the CDR3.

The table lists this clonotype with a few counts. The chain employs TRBV20-1 and TRBJ1-1; D is perhaps TRBD1 (5 bases). The length of the CDR3 is 12 residues. Germline V CDR1 and CDR2: DFQATT, SNEGSKA (reference sequence). The V gene lost 8 bases and the J gene lost 3 bases, with 13 bases spanning the gap. DNA of the CDR3: TGCAGTAGACGGTGGGGCGACACTGAAGCTTTCTTT. This sequence encodes CSRRWGDTEAFF.

As for this clonotype: A read error may account for a junction end that differs from germline. The rearrangement links TRBV4-1 to TRBJ2-7, with 7 bases matching TRBD1. This CDR3 region has 14 residues. The germline V gene encodes CDR1 MGHRA and CDR2 YSYEKL. This CDR3 reads CASSEDRVRYEQYF. CDR3 in DNA: TGCGCCAGCAGCGAAGACAGGGTTCGGTACGAGCAGTACTTC.

This clonotype has a handful of counts. The V call is TRBV6-5, the J call TRBJ2-1, with D possibly matching TRBD1 (5 bases). The CDR3 is 15 amino acids. Trimming pared 2 bases from V and 9 bases from J, leaving 17 bases between. The V gene's germline CDR1 is MNHEY and CDR2 SVGAGI. CDR3 sequence reads: CASSYGRGERTEQFF. CDR3 in DNA: TGTGCCAGCAGTTACGGTAGGGGTGAGCGTACTGAGCAGTTCTTC.

CDR3 amino acids: CASSPRGVLGNEQFF. The CDR3 DNA follows: TGTGCCAGCAGCCCCAGGGGGGTACTAGGAAATGAGCAGTTCTTC. The genes are TRBV7-9 and TRBJ2-1; the D gene is possibly TRBD1 (7 bases). This CDR3 has 15 amino acids. From germline, CDR1 is SEHNR and CDR2 FQNEAQ (reference sequence). V lost 5 bases and J 7 bases, leaving 18 bases between the germline ends. Together with reference TRBV7-9 and TRBJ2-1, the CDR3 gives the full variable domain: DTGVSQNPRHKITKRGQNVTFRCDPISEHNRLYWYRQTLGQGPEFLTYFQNEAQLEKSRLLSDRFSAERPKGSFSTLEIQRTEQGDSAMYLCASSPRGVLGNEQFFGPGTRLTVL.

This chain joins TRBV2 and TRBJ2-1; D may be TRBD2 (5 bases). Germline-derived CDR1 and CDR2 are SNHLY and FYNNEI. V gave up 2 bases and J gave up 0 bases, with 14 bases separating them. The CDR3 extends over 17 amino acids. The CDR3 reads CASSESRSASSYNEQFF. CDR3 sequence (DNA): TGTGCCAGCAGTGAAAGTCGTAGCGCCAGCTCCTACAATGAGCAGTTCTTC.

V is TRBV5-1 and J is TRBJ2-5; maybe TRBD2 (6 bases). Trimming took 3 bases from V and 9 from J, leaving 21 bases between them. There are 15 residues in the CDR3. The V gene's germline CDR1 is SGHRS and CDR2 YFSETQ. CDR3: CASSSEKNSPGAQYF. As DNA, the CDR3 is TGCGCCAGCAGCTCGGAAAAGAACTCACCGGGGGCCCAGTACTTC.

The chain carries TRBV29-1 and TRBJ2-1; TRBD2 matches 7 bases. CDR3 size: 12 residues. Germline V lookup: CDR1 SQVTM, CDR2 ANQGSEA. Unmatched junction bases numbered 0, after V lost 4 bases and J lost 3 bases. The CDR3 nucleotides read TGCAGCGTTGGGGGGGGCTACAATGAGCAGTTCTTC. This sequence encodes CSVGGGYNEQFF.